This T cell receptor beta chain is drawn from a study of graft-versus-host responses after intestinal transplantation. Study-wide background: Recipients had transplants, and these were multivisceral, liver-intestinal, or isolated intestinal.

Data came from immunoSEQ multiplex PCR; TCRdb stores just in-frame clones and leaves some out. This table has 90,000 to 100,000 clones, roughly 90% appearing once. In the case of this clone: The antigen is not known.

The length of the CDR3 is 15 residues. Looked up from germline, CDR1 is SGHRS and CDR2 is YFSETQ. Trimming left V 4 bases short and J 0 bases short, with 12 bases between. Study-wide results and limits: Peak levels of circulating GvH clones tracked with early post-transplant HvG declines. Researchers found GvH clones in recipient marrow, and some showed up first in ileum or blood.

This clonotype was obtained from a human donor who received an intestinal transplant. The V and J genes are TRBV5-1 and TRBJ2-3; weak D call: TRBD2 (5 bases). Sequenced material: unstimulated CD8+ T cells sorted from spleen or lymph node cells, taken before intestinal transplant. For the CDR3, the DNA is TGCGCCAGCAGCGTCCGGGATCCTAGCACAGATACGCAGTATTTT. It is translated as CASSVRDPSTDTQYF. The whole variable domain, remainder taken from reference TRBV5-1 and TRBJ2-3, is KAGVTQTPRYLIKTRGQQVTLSCSPISGHRSVSWYQQTPGQGLQFLFEYFSETQRNKGNFPGRFSGRQFSNSRSEMNVSTLELGDSALYLCASSVRDPSTDTQYFGPGTRLTVL.